These 20 T cell receptor beta chains came from one sample sequenced in a study of response to subunit inactivated influenza vaccine. TCRdb reprocessed the RT-PCR reads with MiXCR, giving one entry per CDR3 protein. The sample records hundreds of thousands of distinct CDR3 sequences, about a fifth being singletons. Sequenced here: PBMCs from blood, sampled about 20 months after vaccination. The receptor set was obtained from a man aged 45 to 70 who received an inactivated influenza vaccine.

This clonotype was picked up a small number of times. The chain joins TRBV2 to TRBJ1-5; no definite D call. V lost 6 bases to trimming and J lost 6 bases, with 15 bases between them. Germline lookup yields CDR1 SNHLY and CDR2 FYNNEI. This CDR3 region has 14 residues. CDR3 protein: CASRPEPGSQPQHF. The CDR3 DNA is TGTGCCAGCAGGCCTGAACCGGGGTCTCAGCCCCAGCATTTT.

This clonotype occurred many times. The chain couples TRBV5-1 to TRBJ1-4; no clear D gene. Germline CDR1 and CDR2: SGHRS and YFSETQ. The CDR3 runs to 14 residues. V was pared by 2 bases and J by 3 bases, with 8 bases between. DNA of the CDR3: TGCGCCAGCAGCTTAGAGAGGGCTAATGAAAAACTGTTTTTT. It specifies CASSLERANEKLFF.

This clonotype has only a few counts. V is TRBV19 and J is TRBJ1-1; D unclear. Trimming took 7 bases from V and 0 from J, leaving 15 bases between them. The CDR3 consists of 15 residues. Germline V gene lookup returns CDR1 LNHDA and CDR2 SQIVND (reference sequence). The CDR3 protein is CASTNITRMNTEAFF. CDR3 sequence (DNA): TGTGCCAGTACCAACATTACCCGGATGAACACTGAAGCTTTCTTT.

This clonotype has only a few counts. CDR3 nucleotide sequence: TGTGCCAGCAGCCCCTCTACCCTATACAGGGAGAACACCATATATTTT. It translates to CASSPSTLYRENTIYF. The genes are TRBV4-2 and TRBJ1-3, with D perhaps matching TRBD1 (6 bases). Per the germline V gene, CDR1 is LGHNA and CDR2 is YNFKEQ. V shed 4 bases and J shed 7 bases, with 20 bases lying between them. The CDR3 has 16 amino acids.

This clonotype was found a few times. The J gene is TRBJ1-5, the V gene TRBV30, with D possibly matching TRBD1 (6 bases). This CDR3 spans 15 amino acids. Germline lookup yields CDR1 GTSNPN and CDR2 SVGIG (reference sequence). V dropped 3 bases and J dropped 0 bases, with 12 bases sitting between them. This CDR3 is CAWRAPGASNQPQHF. Written as DNA, the CDR3 is TGTGCCTGGAGAGCCCCGGGGGCTAGCAATCAGCCCCAGCATTTT.

The chain has TRBV21-1 and TRBJ2-5. TRBV21-1 represents a pseudogene. This CDR3 is 13 amino acids long. The CDR3 coding sequence is TGTGCCAGCAGCACCCGAGGAGAAGAGACCCAGTACTTC. The encoded protein is CASSTRGEETQYF.

The rearrangement links TRBV4-1 to TRBJ1-3, with D unresolved. The V gene lost 1 base and the J gene lost 2 bases, with 9 bases spanning the gap. Germline V gene lookup returns CDR1 MGHRA and CDR2 YSYEKL. The CDR3 extends over 15 amino acids. For the CDR3, the DNA is TGCGCCAGCAGCCAAGTCGACGGGGCTGGAAACACCATATATTTT. Protein product: CASSQVDGAGNTIYF.

A few counts support this clonotype. This sequence joins TRBV7-2 and TRBJ2-7, with D perhaps TRBD1 (6 bases). The ends were cut back, 2 bases at V and 0 bases at J, with 11 bases in the middle. The germline V gene encodes CDR1 SGHTA and CDR2 FQGNSA. The CDR3 consists of 15 residues. CDR3 nucleotide sequence: TGTGCCAGCAGCTTATACGACAGGCTCTCCTACGAGCAGTACTTC. This encodes CASSLYDRLSYEQYF.

This clonotype was found many times. The genes are TRBV20-1 and TRBJ1-5, with D perhaps matching TRBD1 (5 bases). Germline assignment: CDR1 DFQATT and CDR2 SNEGSKA (reference sequence). Deletions cut 6 bases from V and 3 bases from J, with 21 bases between. This CDR3 spans 16 amino acids. The CDR3 region has the DNA TGCAGTGCCAGGGAGTCTGGGGCAGGTTTCAATCAGCCCCAGCATTTT. Its protein is CSARESGAGFNQPQHF.

In this sample, this clonotype turned up a few times. The V and J genes are TRBV28 and TRBJ1-5, with D tentatively TRBD1 (5 bases). The length of the CDR3 is 14 residues. Germline values: CDR1 MDHEN, CDR2 SYDVKM. V dropped 6 bases and J dropped 4 bases, with 13 bases sitting between them. The CDR3 DNA reads TGTGCCAGCAGCCCCCCGGGGGAGAATCAGCCCCAGCATTTT. The encoded protein is CASSPPGENQPQHF.

This rearrangement joins TRBV29-1 to TRBJ1-2, with unresolved D. Trimming left V 5 bases short and J 7 bases short, with 17 bases between. Germline assignment: CDR1 SQVTM and CDR2 ANQGSEA. This CDR3 is 13 amino acids long. CDR3 DNA sequence: TGCAGCGTTCGGGGATCCCTTACAGTTGGCTACACCTTC. This translates into CSVRGSLTVGYTF.

The chain is built from TRBV7-2 and TRBJ2-7; a possible D gene is TRBD1 (5 bases). V was clipped by 3 bases and J by 6 bases, with 15 bases between them. The CDR3 extends over 14 amino acids. Germline loops: CDR1 SGHTA, CDR2 FQGNSA. CDR3 sequence reads: CASSFPAGKGEQYF. The CDR3 bases are TGTGCCAGCAGCTTCCCGGCAGGGAAGGGCGAGCAGTACTTC.

This clonotype was detected a few times. The chain combines TRBV6-2 or TRBV6-3 with TRBJ1-2, with D maybe TRBD1 (5 bases). The ends were cut back, 6 bases at V and 8 bases at J, with 22 bases in the middle. The germline V gene encodes CDR1 MNHEY and CDR2 SVGEGT. The CDR3 length is 15 residues. The CDR3 here is CASSSIGPRDEGYTF. The CDR3 DNA is TGTGCCAGCAGCTCGATAGGCCCCAGGGACGAGGGCTACACCTTC.

The chain carries TRBV20-1 and TRBJ2-1; D perhaps matches TRBD2 (5 bases). Germline V gene sequence: CDR1 DFQATT, CDR2 SNEGSKA (reference sequence). Trimming took off 4 bases at V and 7 bases at J, with 20 bases between the two ends. The CDR3 is 15 amino acids. This CDR3 reads CSAILRALSWNEQFF. CDR3 in DNA: TGCAGTGCTATCCTGCGGGCGCTGTCATGGAATGAGCAGTTCTTC.

This clonotype was detected only a few times. This chain connects TRBV5-4 to TRBJ1-2; D possibly corresponds to TRBD1 (5 bases). V lost 2 bases to trimming and J lost 4 bases, with 12 bases between them. Germline V CDR1 and CDR2: SGHNT, YYREEE (reference sequence). There are 14 residues in the CDR3. The CDR3 region has the DNA TGTGCCAGCAGCTTTATGGGACGGGGCTATGGCTACACCTTC. Translating it yields CASSFMGRGYGYTF.

The chain combines TRBV7-9 with TRBJ1-1; D uncertain. V gave up 9 bases and J gave up 0 bases, with 14 bases separating them. The CDR3 has 14 amino acids. The germline CDR1 and CDR2 sequences are SEHNR and FQNEAQ (reference sequence). The CDR3 nucleotides are TGTGCCAGTAGATACGGCCACCTGAACACTGAAGCTTTCTTT. Its protein product is CASRYGHLNTEAFF.

The chain has TRBV5-6 and TRBJ2-3; possibly TRBD2 for D (5 bases). Germline CDR1 SGHDT, CDR2 YYEEEE. Trimming stripped 4 bases from V and 5 bases from J, with 14 bases between. The CDR3 has 14 amino acids. This chain's CDR3 is CASSRPHRGDTQYF. The CDR3, as DNA: TGTGCCAGCAGCCGCCCACACCGGGGAGATACGCAGTATTTT.

This clonotype was seen a handful of times. This sequence joins TRBV12-3 or TRBV12-4 and TRBJ1-4; tentative D call: TRBD1 (6 bases). V was cut by 1 base and J by 8 bases, with 11 bases left in between. The CDR3 runs to 14 residues. The CDR3: CASSLGGAPEKLFF. The DNA for the CDR3 is TGTGCCAGCAGTTTAGGGGGGGCGCCCGAAAAACTGTTTTTT.

There are many counts of this clonotype. V gene TRBV3-1 combines with J gene TRBJ1-5, with D uncertain. Germline V gives CDR1 LGHDT, CDR2 YNNKEL (reference sequence). The CDR3 spans 14 residues. Trimming took off 1 base at V and 1 base at J, with 5 bases between the two ends. The CDR3 region has the DNA TGTGCCAGCAGCCAAGCCGGAAGCAATCAGCCCCAGCATTTT. It yields the protein CASSQAGSNQPQHF.

This clonotype was counted a few times. This chain joins TRBV9 and TRBJ1-6; D gene unclear. The CDR3 loop spans 16 amino acids. V was cut by 1 base and J by 3 bases, with 11 bases left in between. Germline values: CDR1 SGDLS, CDR2 YYNGEE. The chain's CDR3 is CASSVFSDGYNSPLHF. The CDR3 bases are TGTGCCAGCAGCGTATTCTCGGACGGCTATAATTCACCCCTCCACTTT.